A selection of T cell receptor beta chains follows, all from one sample in a study of cytomegalovirus exposure and HLA in healthy donors. Assay used: immunoSEQ multiplex PCR; TCRdb lists only in-frame clones, some missing. The repertoire consists of about 94,000 clones, with about three fifths occurring once and the leading ten covering about 3.8%. Input material: PBMCs. The receptors were gathered from a man aged 25-45 years in good health and CMV-seronegative. CDR3s include the opening cysteine and the closing phenylalanine or tryptophan. The order of the fields is D gene, clone size, V gene, J gene, CDR3 DNA, CDR3 protein. The D gene is left open where the match is weak. Only part of the rows carry a size: once, few, many, or a class if the clone is expanded.

>TRBD2|.|TRBV7-9|TRBJ2-5
TGTTCCAGCAGCTTAGTCATAGCGGGAGAGCAAGAGACCCAGTACTTC
CSSSLVIAGEQETQYF
>.|.|TRBV19|TRBJ1-4
TGTGCCAGTAGTATTTTAGCTGCAACTAATGAAAAACTGTTTTTT
CASSILAATNEKLFF
>TRBD1|few|TRBV28|TRBJ1-5
TGTGCCATCCAGGGGGCCGGGAATCAGCCCCAGCATTTT
CAIQGAGNQPQHF
>.|.|TRBV19|TRBJ1-2
TGTGCCAGTAGTATCCCCAAGACAGTCTCCGGCGGCTACACCTTC
CASSIPKTVSGGYTF
>.|.|TRBV11-2|TRBJ2-5
TGTGCCAGCAGCTTAGGACGGGGCCAAGAGACCCAGTACTTC
CASSLGRGQETQYF
>.|few|TRBV4-1|TRBJ2-7
TGCGCCAGCAGCCAAGTCGGGCGGGACAGCTCCTACGAGCAGTACTTC
CASSQVGRDSSYEQYF
>.|.|TRBV10-3|TRBJ1-6
TGTGCCATCAGTGAGCCCTTTCAAGGGGATTCACCCCTCCACTTT
CAISEPFQGDSPLHF
>.|.|TRBV6-6|TRBJ2-7
TGTGCCAGCAGCCCGCCCAGGGTCCACGAGCAGTACTTC
CASSPPRVHEQYF
>.|few|TRBV7-9|TRBJ2-7
TGTGCCAGCAGCTTGAGGCCCGCCGAGGGGGTCTTAACCTACGAGCAGTACTTC
CASSLRPAEGVLTYEQYF
>.|.|TRBV7-9|TRBJ2-7
TGTGCCAGCAGCTTATTGATCGACCGGAGCGAGCAGTACTTC
CASSLLIDRSEQYF
>TRBD2|.|TRBV11-2|TRBJ2-7
TGTGCCAGCAGCCGGGGACTAGCGGGAGGCTACGAGCAGTACTTC
CASSRGLAGGYEQYF
>TRBD2|once|TRBV7-3|TRBJ2-1
TGTGCCAGCAGCCAGGGACTAGCGGGAGAAATAGGTGAGCAGTTCTTC
CASSQGLAGEIGEQFF
>.|.|TRBV7-3|TRBJ2-2
TGTGCCAGCAGCCCCCGAGGGAGGGGGACCGGGGAGCTGTTTTTT
CASSPRGRGTGELFF
>.|.|TRBV30|TRBJ2-7
TGTGCCTGGAGGCTAGGGGGTACCTACGAGCAGTACTTC
CAWRLGGTYEQYF
>TRBD2|.|TRBV29-1|TRBJ2-7
TGCAGCGTTGTGACTAGCGGGAGCTACGAGCAGTACTTC
CSVVTSGSYEQYF
>.|.|TRBV18|TRBJ2-5
TGTGCCAGCTCACCATTAGGCGGGTCCCTGCAAGAGACCCAGTACTTC
CASSPLGGSLQETQYF
>.|.|TRBV11-2|TRBJ2-7
TGTGCCAGCAGCTTATCGGGATCTAGGGAGCAGTACTTC
CASSLSGSREQYF
>.|.|TRBV7-2|TRBJ2-2
TGTGCCAGCAGCTTAGGATGGGGGGCGAACACCGGGGAGCTGTTTTTT
CASSLGWGANTGELFF
>.|.|TRBV5-5|TRBJ1-1
TGTGCCAGCAGCCTTTTACAGGACACTGAAGCTTTCTTT
CASSLLQDTEAFF